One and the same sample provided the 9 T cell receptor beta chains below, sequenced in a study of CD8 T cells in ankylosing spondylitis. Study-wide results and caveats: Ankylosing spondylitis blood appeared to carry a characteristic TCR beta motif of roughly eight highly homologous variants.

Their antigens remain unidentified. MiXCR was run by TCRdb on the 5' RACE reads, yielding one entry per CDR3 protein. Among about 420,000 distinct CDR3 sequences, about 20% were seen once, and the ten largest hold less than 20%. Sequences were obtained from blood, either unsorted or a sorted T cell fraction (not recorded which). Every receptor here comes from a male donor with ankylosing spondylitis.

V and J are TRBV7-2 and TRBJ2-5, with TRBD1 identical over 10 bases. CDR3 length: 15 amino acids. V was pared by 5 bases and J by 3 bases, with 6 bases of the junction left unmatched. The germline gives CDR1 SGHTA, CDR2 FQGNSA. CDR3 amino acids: CASSPGQGLEETQYF. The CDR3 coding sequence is TGTGCCAGCAGCCCGGGACAGGGGTTGGAAGAGACCCAGTACTTC.

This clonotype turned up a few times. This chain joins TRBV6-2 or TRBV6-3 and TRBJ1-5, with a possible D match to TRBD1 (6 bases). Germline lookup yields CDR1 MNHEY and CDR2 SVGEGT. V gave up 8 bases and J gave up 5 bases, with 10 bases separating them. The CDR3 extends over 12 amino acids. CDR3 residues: CASAYRDQPQHF. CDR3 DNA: TGTGCCAGCGCGTACAGGGATCAGCCCCAGCATTTT.

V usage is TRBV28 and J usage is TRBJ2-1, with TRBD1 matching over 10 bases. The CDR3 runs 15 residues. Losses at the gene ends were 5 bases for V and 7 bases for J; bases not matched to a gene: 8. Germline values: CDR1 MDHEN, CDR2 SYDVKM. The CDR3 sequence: CASSLRTGGRNEQFF. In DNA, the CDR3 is TGTGCCAGCAGTCTTCGGACAGGGGGTAGGAATGAGCAGTTCTTC.

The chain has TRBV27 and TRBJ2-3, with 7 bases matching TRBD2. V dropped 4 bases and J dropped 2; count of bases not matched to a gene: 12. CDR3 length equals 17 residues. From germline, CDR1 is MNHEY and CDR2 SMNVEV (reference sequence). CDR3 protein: CASSSPRRAGLTDTQYF. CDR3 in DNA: TGTGCCAGCAGTTCCCCCCGACGAGCGGGGCTCACAGATACGCAGTATTTT.

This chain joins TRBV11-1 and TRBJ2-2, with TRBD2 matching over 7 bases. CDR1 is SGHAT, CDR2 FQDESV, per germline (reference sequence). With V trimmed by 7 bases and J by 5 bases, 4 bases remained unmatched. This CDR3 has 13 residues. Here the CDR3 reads CASTREVTGELFF. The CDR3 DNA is TGTGCCAGCACCCGGGAGGTTACCGGGGAGCTGTTTTTT.

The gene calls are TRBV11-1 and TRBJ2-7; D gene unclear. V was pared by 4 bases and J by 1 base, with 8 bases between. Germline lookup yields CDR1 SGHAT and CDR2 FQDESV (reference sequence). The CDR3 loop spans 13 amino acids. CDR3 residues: CASSYIPSYEQYF. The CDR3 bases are TGTGCCAGCAGCTACATACCGTCCTACGAGCAGTACTTC. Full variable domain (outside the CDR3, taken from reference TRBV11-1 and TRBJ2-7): EAEVAQSPRYKITEKSQAVAFWCDPISGHATLYWYRQILGQGPELLVQFQDESVVDDSQLPKDRFSAERLKGVDSTLKIQPAELGDSAMYLCASSYIPSYEQYFGPGTRLTVT.

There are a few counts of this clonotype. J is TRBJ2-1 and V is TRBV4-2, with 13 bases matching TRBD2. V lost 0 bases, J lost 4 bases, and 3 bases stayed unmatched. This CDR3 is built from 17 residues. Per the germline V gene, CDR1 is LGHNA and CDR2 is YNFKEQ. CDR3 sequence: CASSQEPGLAGYNEQFF. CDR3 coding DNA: TGTGCCAGCAGCCAAGAACCGGGACTAGCGGGATACAATGAGCAGTTCTTC.

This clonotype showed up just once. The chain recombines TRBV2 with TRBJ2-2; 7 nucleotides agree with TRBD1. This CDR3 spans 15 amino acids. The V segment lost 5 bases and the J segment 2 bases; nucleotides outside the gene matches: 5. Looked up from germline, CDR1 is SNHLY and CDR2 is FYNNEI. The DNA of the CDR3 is TGTGCCAGCAGTCAGGACAGGATAAACACCGGGGAGCTGTTTTTT. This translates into CASSQDRINTGELFF.

This CDR3 reads CSVGGTGEAQYF. CDR3 nucleotides: TGCAGCGTTGGGGGGACAGGAGAAGCCCAGTACTTC. The chain has TRBV29-1 and TRBJ2-4; 8 bases agree with TRBD1. This CDR3 contains 12 residues. CDR1 and CDR2 (germline): SQVTM, ANQGSEA. The ends lost 4 bases at V and 13 bases at J; junction bases unmatched: 9. Drawing the rest from reference TRBV29-1 and TRBJ2-4, the complete variable domain is SAVISQKPSRDICQRGTSLTIQCQVDSQVTMMFWYRQQPGQSLTLIATANQGSEATYESGFVIDKFPISRPNLTFSTLTVSNMSPEDSSIYLCSVGGTGEAQYFGAGTRLSVL.